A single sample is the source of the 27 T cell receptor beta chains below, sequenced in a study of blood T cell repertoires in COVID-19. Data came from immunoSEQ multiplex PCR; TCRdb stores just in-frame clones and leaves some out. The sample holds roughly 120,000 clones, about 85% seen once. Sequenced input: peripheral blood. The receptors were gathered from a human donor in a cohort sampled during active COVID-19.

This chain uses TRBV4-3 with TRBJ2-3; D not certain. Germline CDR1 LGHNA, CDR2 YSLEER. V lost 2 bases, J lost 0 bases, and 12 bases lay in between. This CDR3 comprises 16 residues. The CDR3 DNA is TGCGCCAGCAGCCAATGGGCACTCCGGAGCACAGATACGCAGTATTTT. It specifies CASSQWALRSTDTQYF.

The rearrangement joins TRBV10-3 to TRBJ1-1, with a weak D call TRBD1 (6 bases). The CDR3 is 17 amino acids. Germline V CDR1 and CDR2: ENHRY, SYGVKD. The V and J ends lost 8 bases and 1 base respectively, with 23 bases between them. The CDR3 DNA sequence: TGTGCCATCGGGCGGAACAGGGTCGAAAGAGGGAACACTGAAGCTTTCTTT. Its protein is CAIGRNRVERGNTEAFF.

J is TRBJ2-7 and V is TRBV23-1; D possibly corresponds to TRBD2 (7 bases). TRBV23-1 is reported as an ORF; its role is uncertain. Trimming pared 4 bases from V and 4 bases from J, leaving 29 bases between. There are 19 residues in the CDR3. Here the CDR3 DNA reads TGCGCCAGCAGTCCGGCGGGGGCCCATAGACGCTGGGCCCCTTACGAGCAGTACTTC. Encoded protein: CASSPAGAHRRWAPYEQYF.

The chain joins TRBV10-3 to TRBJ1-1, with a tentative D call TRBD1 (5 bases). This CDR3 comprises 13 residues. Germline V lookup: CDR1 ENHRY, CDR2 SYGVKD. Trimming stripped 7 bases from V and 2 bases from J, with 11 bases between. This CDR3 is CAITPGGNTEAFF. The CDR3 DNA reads TGTGCCATCACCCCGGGGGGTAACACTGAAGCTTTCTTT.

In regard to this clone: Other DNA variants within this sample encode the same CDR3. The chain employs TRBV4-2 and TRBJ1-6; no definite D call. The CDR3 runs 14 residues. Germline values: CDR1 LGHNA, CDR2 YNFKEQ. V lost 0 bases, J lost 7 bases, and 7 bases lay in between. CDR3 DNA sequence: TGTGCCAGCAGCCAAGACCGTTTGAATTCACCCCTCCACTTT. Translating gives CASSQDRLNSPLHF.

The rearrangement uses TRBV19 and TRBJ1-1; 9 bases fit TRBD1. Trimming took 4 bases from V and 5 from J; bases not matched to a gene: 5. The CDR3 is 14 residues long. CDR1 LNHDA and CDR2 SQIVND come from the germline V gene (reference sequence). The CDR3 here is CASSTGTGRTEAFF. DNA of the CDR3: TGTGCCAGTAGTACGGGGACAGGGAGGACTGAAGCTTTCTTT.

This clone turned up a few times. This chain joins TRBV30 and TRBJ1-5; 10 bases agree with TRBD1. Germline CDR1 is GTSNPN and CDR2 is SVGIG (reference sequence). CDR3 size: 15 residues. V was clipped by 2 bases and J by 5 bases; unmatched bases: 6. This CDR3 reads CAWSTGTGVDQPQHF. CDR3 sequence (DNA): TGTGCCTGGAGTACCGGGACAGGGGTCGATCAGCCCCAGCATTTT.

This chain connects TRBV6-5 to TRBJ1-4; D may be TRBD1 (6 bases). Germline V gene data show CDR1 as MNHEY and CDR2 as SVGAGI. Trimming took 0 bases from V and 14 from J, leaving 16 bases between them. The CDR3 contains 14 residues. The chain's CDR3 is CASSYSTVQGYLFF. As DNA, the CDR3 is TGTGCCAGCAGTTACTCGACGGTTCAGGGGTATCTGTTTTTT.

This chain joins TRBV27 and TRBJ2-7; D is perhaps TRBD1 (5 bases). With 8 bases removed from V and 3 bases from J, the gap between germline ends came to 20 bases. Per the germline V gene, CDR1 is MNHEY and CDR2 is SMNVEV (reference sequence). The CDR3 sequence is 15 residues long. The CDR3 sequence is CASAAGILFGYEQYF. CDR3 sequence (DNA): TGTGCCAGCGCTGCAGGGATCTTATTCGGCTACGAGCAGTACTTC.

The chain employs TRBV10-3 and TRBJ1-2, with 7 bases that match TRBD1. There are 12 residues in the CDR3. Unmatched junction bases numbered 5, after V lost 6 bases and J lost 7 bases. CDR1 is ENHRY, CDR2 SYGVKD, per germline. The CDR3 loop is CAIRGTGAGYTF. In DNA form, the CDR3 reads TGTGCCATCAGGGGAACAGGGGCTGGCTACACCTTC.

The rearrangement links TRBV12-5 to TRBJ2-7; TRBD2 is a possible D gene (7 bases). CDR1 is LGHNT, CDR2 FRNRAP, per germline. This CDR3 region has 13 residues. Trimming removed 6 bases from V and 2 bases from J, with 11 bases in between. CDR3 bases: TGTGCTAGTGGCCAAGGGGGGGCCTACGAGCAGTACTTC. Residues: CASGQGGAYEQYF. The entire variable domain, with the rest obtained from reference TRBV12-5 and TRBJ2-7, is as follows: DARVTQTPRHKVTEMGQEVTMRCQPILGHNTVFWYRQTMMQGLELLAYFRNRAPLDDSGMPKDRFSAEMPDATLATLKIQPSEPRDSAVYFCASGQGGAYEQYFGPGTRLTVT.

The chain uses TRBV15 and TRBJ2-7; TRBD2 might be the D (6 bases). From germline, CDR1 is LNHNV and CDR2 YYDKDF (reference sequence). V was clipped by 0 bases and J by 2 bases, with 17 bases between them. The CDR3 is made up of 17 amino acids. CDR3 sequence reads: CATSRETGLYPPYEQYF. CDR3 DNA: TGTGCCACCAGCAGAGAAACGGGACTCTATCCGCCCTACGAGCAGTACTTC.

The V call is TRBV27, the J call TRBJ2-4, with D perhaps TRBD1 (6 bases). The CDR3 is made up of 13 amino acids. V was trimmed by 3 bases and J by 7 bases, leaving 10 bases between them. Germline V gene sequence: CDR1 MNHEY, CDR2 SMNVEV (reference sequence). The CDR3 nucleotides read TGTGCCAGCAGTTTGGCAGGGGAGAACATTCAGTACTTC. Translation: CASSLAGENIQYF.

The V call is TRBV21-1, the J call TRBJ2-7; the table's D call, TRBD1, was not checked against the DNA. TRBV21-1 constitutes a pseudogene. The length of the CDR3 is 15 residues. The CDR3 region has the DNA TGTGCCAGCAGCAAAGTTACGGACAGGACCTACGAGCAGTACTTC. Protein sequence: CASSKVTDRTYEQYF.

The CDR3 DNA follows: TGCGCCAGCAGCCAAGAGGTAATAGCGACTCGCACCGGGGAGCTGTTTTTT. This gives the protein CASSQEVIATRTGELFF. The chain recombines TRBV4-1 with TRBJ2-2, with D possibly matching TRBD2 (5 bases). Trimming stripped 0 bases from V and 4 bases from J, with 15 bases between. Per germline, CDR1 MGHRA and CDR2 YSYEKL. The CDR3 extends over 17 amino acids.

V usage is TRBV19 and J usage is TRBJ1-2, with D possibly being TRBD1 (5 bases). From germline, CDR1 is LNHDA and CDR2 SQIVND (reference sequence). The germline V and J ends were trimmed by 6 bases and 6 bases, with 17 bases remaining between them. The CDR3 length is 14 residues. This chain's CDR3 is CASSPGPKGHGYTF. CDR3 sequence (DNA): TGTGCCAGTAGCCCCGGACCGAAGGGGCATGGCTACACCTTC.

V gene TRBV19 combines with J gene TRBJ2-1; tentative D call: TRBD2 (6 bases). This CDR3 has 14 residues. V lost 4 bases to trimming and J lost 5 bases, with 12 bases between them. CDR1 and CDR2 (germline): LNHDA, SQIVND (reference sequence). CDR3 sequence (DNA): TGTGCCAGTAGTAGGGACTGGCTGAACAATGAGCAGTTCTTC. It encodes CASSRDWLNNEQFF.

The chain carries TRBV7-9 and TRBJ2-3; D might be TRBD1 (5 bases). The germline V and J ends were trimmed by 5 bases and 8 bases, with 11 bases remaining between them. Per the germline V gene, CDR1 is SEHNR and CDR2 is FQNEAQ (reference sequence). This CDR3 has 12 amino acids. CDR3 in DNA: TGTGCCAGCAGCCCCTGGGGCGGTACGCAGTATTTT. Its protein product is CASSPWGGTQYF. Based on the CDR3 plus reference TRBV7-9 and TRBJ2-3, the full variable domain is DTGVSQNPRHKITKRGQNVTFRCDPISEHNRLYWYRQTLGQGPEFLTYFQNEAQLEKSRLLSDRFSAERPKGSFSTLEIQRTEQGDSAMYLCASSPWGGTQYFGPGTRLTVL.

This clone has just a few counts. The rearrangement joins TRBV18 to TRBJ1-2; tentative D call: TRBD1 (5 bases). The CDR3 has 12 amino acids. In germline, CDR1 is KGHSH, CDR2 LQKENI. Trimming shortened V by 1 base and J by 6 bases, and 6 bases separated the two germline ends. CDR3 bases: TGTGCCAGCTCACCACGGGGGGATGGCTACACCTTC. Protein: CASSPRGDGYTF.

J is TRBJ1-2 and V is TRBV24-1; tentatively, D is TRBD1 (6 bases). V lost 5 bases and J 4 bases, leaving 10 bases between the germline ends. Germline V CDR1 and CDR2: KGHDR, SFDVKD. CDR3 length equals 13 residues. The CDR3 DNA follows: TGTGCCACCAGTGCAGGGGCCAGCTATGGCTACACCTTC. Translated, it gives CATSAGASYGYTF.

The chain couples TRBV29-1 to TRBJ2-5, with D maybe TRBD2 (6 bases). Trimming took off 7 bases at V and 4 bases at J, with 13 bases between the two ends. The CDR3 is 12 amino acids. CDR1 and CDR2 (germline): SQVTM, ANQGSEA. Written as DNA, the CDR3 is TGCAGCGCCGGGAAAGCGGGAGAGACCCAGTACTTC. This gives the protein CSAGKAGETQYF.

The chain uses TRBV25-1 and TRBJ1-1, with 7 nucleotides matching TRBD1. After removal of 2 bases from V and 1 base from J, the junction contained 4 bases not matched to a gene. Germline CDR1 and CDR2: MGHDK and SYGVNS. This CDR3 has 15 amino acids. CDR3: CASSEPGTANTEAFF. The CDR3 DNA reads TGTGCCAGCAGTGAACCAGGGACAGCGAACACTGAAGCTTTCTTT. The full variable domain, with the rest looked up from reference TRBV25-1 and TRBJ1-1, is EADIYQTPRYLVIGTGKKITLECSQTMGHDKMYWYQQDPGMELHLIHYSYGVNSTEKGDLSSESTVSRIRTEHFPLTLESARPSHTSQYLCASSEPGTANTEAFFGQGTRLTVV.

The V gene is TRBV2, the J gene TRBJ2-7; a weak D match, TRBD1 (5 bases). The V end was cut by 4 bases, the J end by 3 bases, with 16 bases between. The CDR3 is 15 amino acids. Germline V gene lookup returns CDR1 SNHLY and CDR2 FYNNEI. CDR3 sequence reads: CASSVSPGNNYEQYF. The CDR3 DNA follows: TGTGCCAGCAGTGTCAGTCCAGGGAACAACTACGAGCAGTACTTC. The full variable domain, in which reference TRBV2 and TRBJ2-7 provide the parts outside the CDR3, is EPEVTQTPSHQVTQMGQEVILRCVPISNHLYFYWYRQILGQKVEFLVSFYNNEISEKSEIFDDQFSVERPDGSNFTLKIRSTKLEDSAMYFCASSVSPGNNYEQYFGPGTRLTVT.

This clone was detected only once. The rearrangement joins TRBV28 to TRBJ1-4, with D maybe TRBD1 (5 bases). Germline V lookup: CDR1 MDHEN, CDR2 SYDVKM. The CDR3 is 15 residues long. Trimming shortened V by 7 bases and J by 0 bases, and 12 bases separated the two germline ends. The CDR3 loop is CASMGQGSTNEKLFF. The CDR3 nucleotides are TGTGCCAGCATGGGGCAGGGTTCAACTAATGAAAAACTGTTTTTT. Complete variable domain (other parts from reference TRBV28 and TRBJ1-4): DVKVTQSSRYLVKRTGEKVFLECVQDMDHENMFWYRQDPGLGLRLIYFSYDVKMKEKGDIPEGYSVSREKKERFSLILESASTNQTSMYLCASMGQGSTNEKLFFGSGTQLSVL.

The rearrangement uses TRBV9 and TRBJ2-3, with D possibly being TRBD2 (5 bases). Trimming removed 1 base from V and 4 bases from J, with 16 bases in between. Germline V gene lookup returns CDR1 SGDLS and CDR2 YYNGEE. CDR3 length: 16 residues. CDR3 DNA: TGTGCCAGCAGCGTATTAGGAGGTGGTCGAGCAGATACGCAGTATTTT. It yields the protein CASSVLGGGRADTQYF.

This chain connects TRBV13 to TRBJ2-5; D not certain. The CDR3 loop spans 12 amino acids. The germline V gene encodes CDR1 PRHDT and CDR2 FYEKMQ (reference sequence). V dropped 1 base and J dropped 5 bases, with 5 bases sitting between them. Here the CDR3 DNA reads TGTGCCAGCAGCTTAGTCGGGGAGACCCAGTACTTC. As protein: CASSLVGETQYF.

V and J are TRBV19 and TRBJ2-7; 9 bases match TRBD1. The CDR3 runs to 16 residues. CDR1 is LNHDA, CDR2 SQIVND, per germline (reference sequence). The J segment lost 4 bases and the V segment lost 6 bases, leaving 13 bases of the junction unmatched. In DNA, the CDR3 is TGTGCCAGTAGCTCTACAACAGGGGGCATCGGATACGAGCAGTACTTC. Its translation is CASSSTTGGIGYEQYF.